These 5 T cell receptor beta chains share one sample of origin, sequenced in a study of shared clonotypes between healthy human individuals. TCRdb's copy holds only in-frame clones and misses some; the assay was immunoSEQ multiplex PCR. The sample lists around 500,000 clones, roughly 80% occurring once. The sample consisted of PBMCs. The receptors were gathered from a woman between 40 and 50 years old in good health. Some clones in this sample may be carry-over from other donors' samples.

The chain is built from TRBV28 and TRBJ1-5, with 10 bases fitting TRBD1. Germline CDR1 and CDR2: MDHEN and SYDVKM. V dropped 6 bases and J dropped 0; count of bases not matched to a gene: 2. There are 15 residues in the CDR3. In DNA, the CDR3 is TGTGCCAGCAGGGGGGACAGGGGTAGCAATCAGCCCCAGCATTTT. Amino acids: CASRGDRGSNQPQHF.

This clone was seen only once. This rearrangement joins TRBV2 to TRBJ1-5, with no clear D. From germline, CDR1 is SNHLY and CDR2 FYNNEI. The CDR3 contains 13 residues. Trimming pared 5 bases from V and 3 bases from J, leaving 8 bases between. The CDR3 loop reads CASSSDTNQPQHF. The CDR3 coding sequence is TGTGCCAGCAGTTCTGACACCAATCAGCCCCAGCATTTT.

V gene TRBV6-4 combines with J gene TRBJ2-2; TRBD2 matches 8 bases. Germline CDR1 is MRHNA and CDR2 is SNTAGT. The CDR3 runs 15 residues. Trimming took 0 bases from V and 13 from J; bases not matched to a gene: 10. The CDR3 nucleotides read TGTGCCAGCAGTGACTCTAGCGGGAACACCAGGGGGCTGTTTTTT. Residues: CASSDSSGNTRGLFF.

The CDR3 sequence is CASSPDPGSAEQYF. The CDR3 DNA reads TGTGCCAGCTCACCAGACCCGGGGAGCGCCGAGCAGTACTTC. The V gene is TRBV18, the J gene TRBJ2-7; D might be TRBD2 (5 bases). Germline lookup yields CDR1 KGHSH and CDR2 LQKENI. This CDR3 comprises 14 residues. V lost 2 bases and J lost 6, with 14 bases in between.

The chain combines TRBV19 with TRBJ2-1; 13 bases fit TRBD2. The ends lost 3 bases at V and 3 bases at J; junction bases unmatched: 8. CDR1 and CDR2 (germline): LNHDA, SQIVND (reference sequence). CDR3 length equals 18 residues. As DNA, the CDR3 is TGTGCCAGTAGTATGGGACTAGCGGGACTTGGAGGCTACAATGAGCAGTTCTTC. Its translation is CASSMGLAGLGGYNEQFF.